The 24 T cell receptor beta chains below were found in one sample sequenced in a study of cytomegalovirus exposure and HLA in healthy donors. Primers included in the PCR were 60 Vbeta and 13 Jbeta primers. Assay used: immunoSEQ multiplex PCR; TCRdb lists only in-frame clones, some missing. The sample lists 130,000 or so clones; around 80% were seen once. The sequencing sample was made of PBMCs. The origin of the receptors is a young woman in good health and CMV-seropositive.

J is TRBJ1-3 and V is TRBV2; D is ambiguous. The germline V gene has CDR1 SNHLY and CDR2 FYNNEI. The CDR3 covers 14 residues. Trimming took 7 bases from V and 2 from J, leaving 12 bases between them. This chain's CDR3 is CASTTTGAGNTIYF. CDR3 coding DNA: TGTGCCAGCACTACTACGGGAGCTGGAAACACCATATATTTT.

This sequence joins TRBV6-1 and TRBJ2-7; 7 bases agree with TRBD1. Germline values: CDR1 MNHNS, CDR2 SASEGT. The CDR3 has 15 residues. V shed 7 bases and J 6 bases; nucleotides not matched to a gene: 15. Here the CDR3 reads CASTPWRTGPSEQYF. CDR3 coding DNA: TGTGCCAGCACCCCCTGGCGGACAGGTCCATCCGAGCAGTACTTC.

The chain links TRBV11-2 to TRBJ2-5, with 10 bases lining up with TRBD2. Germline loops: CDR1 SGHAT, CDR2 FQNNGV. This CDR3 has 14 residues. With V trimmed by 5 bases and J by 4 bases, 4 bases remained unmatched. CDR3 loop: CASSPRTSGETQYF. The CDR3 bases are TGTGCCAGCAGCCCCAGGACTAGCGGAGAGACCCAGTACTTC.

About this clone: The same CDR3 can be traced to other DNA sequences in this sample. The rearrangement links TRBV11-2 to TRBJ1-2; 10 nucleotides align to TRBD1. Germline CDR1 and CDR2: SGHAT and FQNNGV. After removal of 1 base from V and 2 bases from J, the junction contained 7 bases not matched to a gene. The CDR3 loop spans 17 amino acids. This CDR3 is CASSLVGTGVGNYGYTF. In nucleotides, the CDR3 is TGTGCCAGCAGCTTAGTAGGGACAGGGGTAGGAAACTATGGCTACACCTTC.

The sample holds a few counts of this clone. The chain uses TRBV5-4 and TRBJ2-1, with TRBD2 matching 9 bases. The CDR3 sequence is 16 residues long. V was clipped by 3 bases and J by 7 bases; unmatched bases: 11. Germline CDR1 reads SGHNT; CDR2 reads YYREEE (reference sequence). The CDR3 is CASSSKASGVWNEQFF. The CDR3 coding sequence is TGTGCCAGCAGCTCCAAAGCTAGCGGGGTGTGGAATGAGCAGTTCTTC.

This sequence joins TRBV6-5 and TRBJ1-2; 12 bases align to TRBD1. The trim removed 5 bases at V and 8 bases at J, leaving 3 bases unmatched. The CDR3 loop spans 13 amino acids. Germline CDR1 reads MNHEY; CDR2 reads SVGAGI. The CDR3 DNA is TGTGCCAGCAGTGGGGACAGGGGGCTAGGCTACACCTTC. Translation gives CASSGDRGLGYTF.

This clone has a single count. The chain employs TRBV11-2 and TRBJ2-3; the match to TRBD2 covers 12 bases. Germline values: CDR1 SGHAT, CDR2 FQNNGV. This CDR3 is built from 17 residues. Trimming removed 5 bases from V and 11 bases from J; junction bases left unmatched: 17. In DNA form, the CDR3 reads TGTGCCAGCAGCCCCCCCACTAGCGGGGGGACCGGGTTGGGGCAGTATTTT. Amino acid sequence: CASSPPTSGGTGLGQYF.

The CDR3 here is CSIPGQGMGETQYF. As DNA, the CDR3 is TGTTCCATCCCGGGACAGGGCATGGGGGAGACCCAGTACTTC. This chain joins TRBV7-9 and TRBJ2-5, with 9 bases that match TRBD1. Germline V lookup: CDR1 SEHNR, CDR2 FQNEAQ (reference sequence). The CDR3 contains 14 residues.

The chain has TRBV9 and TRBJ2-1; 11 bases fit TRBD2. Losses at the gene ends were 0 bases for V and 7 bases for J; bases not matched to a gene: 6. Looked up from germline, CDR1 is SGDLS and CDR2 is YYNGEE. The CDR3 has 16 residues. CDR3 coding DNA: TGTGCCAGCAGCGTAGTTAGCGGGGGGGCAAAGAATGAGCAGTTCTTC. Translated: CASSVVSGGAKNEQFF.

The rearrangement uses TRBV5-1 and TRBJ1-3, with D unresolved. V was pared by 0 bases and J by 0 bases, with 4 bases between. The CDR3 totals 14 residues. Germline CDR1 reads SGHRS; CDR2 reads YFSETQ. The CDR3 DNA sequence: TGCGCCAGCAGCTTGGGACACTCTGGAAACACCATATATTTT. This codes for CASSLGHSGNTIYF.

The gene calls are TRBV4-1 and TRBJ2-3; the D is unclear. Trimming stripped 2 bases from V and 0 bases from J, with 9 bases between. Germline lookup yields CDR1 MGHRA and CDR2 YSYEKL. The CDR3 spans 15 residues. CDR3 region: CASSQLGQSTDTQYF. In nucleotides, the CDR3 is TGCGCCAGCAGCCAACTTGGGCAGAGCACAGATACGCAGTATTTT.

The V gene is TRBV7-9, the J gene TRBJ2-2; possibly TRBD2 for D (5 bases). CDR1 is SEHNR, CDR2 FQNEAQ, per germline (reference sequence). CDR3 length equals 12 residues. V was trimmed by 10 bases and J by 9 bases, leaving 15 bases between them. The CDR3 reads CATRSEGRELFF. DNA of the CDR3: TGTGCCACCAGGAGCGAGGGTCGGGAGCTGTTTTTT.

The rearrangement links TRBV28 to TRBJ2-7, with TRBD2 as a possible D gene (6 bases). The ends were cut back, 6 bases at V and 4 bases at J, with 16 bases in the middle. Per the germline V gene, CDR1 is MDHEN and CDR2 is SYDVKM. The length of the CDR3 is 14 residues. The CDR3 DNA reads TGTGCCAGCAGAAAGGGGAGGACGGCATACGAGCAGTACTTC. It codes for CASRKGRTAYEQYF.

This clone has only a few counts. The chain links TRBV5-6 to TRBJ2-2, with a weak D call TRBD2 (5 bases). The CDR3 length is 15 residues. Trimming took off 0 bases at V and 4 bases at J, with 10 bases between the two ends. CDR1 is SGHDT and CDR2 is YYEEEE in the germline V gene. CDR3 bases: TGTGCCAGCAGCTTGGACGGAGCGGCCACCGGGGAGCTGTTTTTT. It is translated as CASSLDGAATGELFF.

The V and J genes are TRBV18 and TRBJ2-5; 8 bases map to TRBD1. Per the germline V gene, CDR1 is KGHSH and CDR2 is LQKENI. The CDR3 has 15 amino acids. The V gene end was trimmed by 3 bases and the J gene end by 5 bases; junction bases not matched to a gene: 8. The DNA for the CDR3 is TGTGCCAGCTCACCCCGGCAGGGGGCGAGGGAGACCCAGTACTTC. Translation: CASSPRQGARETQYF. The entire variable domain, with the rest obtained from reference TRBV18 and TRBJ2-5, is as follows: NAGVMQNPRHLVRRRGQEARLRCSPMKGHSHVYWYRQLPEEGLKFMVYLQKENIIDESGMPKERFSAEFPKEGPSILRIQQVVRGDSAAYFCASSPRQGARETQYFGPGTRLLVL.

CDR3 nucleotides: TGCAGCGCCCGGGAGGGGGACATCTCTGGAAACACCATATATTTT. Translated, it gives CSAREGDISGNTIYF. This chain joins TRBV29-1 and TRBJ1-3, with a weak D call TRBD1 (6 bases). The V gene lost 7 bases and the J gene lost 0 bases, with 16 bases spanning the gap. The CDR3 sequence is 15 residues long. Germline CDR1 is SQVTM and CDR2 is ANQGSEA.

The chain is built from TRBV11-2 and TRBJ1-2; TRBD1 aligns across 8 bases. This CDR3 comprises 13 residues. Per germline, CDR1 SGHAT and CDR2 FQNNGV. Losses at the gene ends were 5 bases for V and 8 bases for J; bases not matched to a gene: 7. The CDR3: CASSNRQGCGYTF. The CDR3, as DNA: TGTGCCAGCAGCAACCGACAGGGGTGCGGCTACACCTTC.

The chain carries TRBV9 and TRBJ2-1; maybe TRBD2 (5 bases). In germline, CDR1 is SGDLS, CDR2 YYNGEE. V lost 3 bases and J 2 bases, leaving 12 bases between the germline ends. CDR3 length equals 15 residues. The CDR3 loop is CASSGSGVTYNEQFF. In DNA, the CDR3 is TGTGCCAGCAGCGGCTCCGGGGTGACCTACAATGAGCAGTTCTTC. Looking up the rest from reference TRBV9 and TRBJ2-1 gives the full variable domain: DSGVTQTPKHLITATGQRVTLRCSPRSGDLSVYWYQQSLDQGLQFLIQYYNGEERAKGNILERFSAQQFPDLHSELNLSSLELGDSALYFCASSGSGVTYNEQFFGPGTRLTVL.

This clone was counted a few times. This chain uses TRBV6-1 with TRBJ2-5; D not certain. Near its end, the DNA agrees better with TRBJ2-7, so the J call may be wrong. In germline, CDR1 is MNHNS, CDR2 SASEGT. CDR3 size: 14 residues. In nucleotides, the CDR3 is TGTGCCAGCAGAGTTAACCTGGGCGCCTACGAGCAGTACTTC. This sequence encodes CASRVNLGAYEQYF.

The rearrangement links TRBV7-9 to TRBJ2-1, with 8 bases aligning to TRBD1. Germline CDR1 and CDR2: SEHNR and FQNEAQ (reference sequence). The V and J ends lost 3 bases and 6 bases, in that order; junction bases with no gene match: 1. This CDR3 region has 13 residues. In DNA form, the CDR3 reads TGTGCCAGCAGCTTGGGACAGGTCAATGAGCAGTTCTTC. Protein: CASSLGQVNEQFF.

Details on this clone: A junction boundary mismatches the germline segment, possibly from a read error. This specimen includes other DNA sequences encoding the same CDR3. The V and J genes are TRBV28 and TRBJ2-7; 13 nucleotides line up with TRBD2. Per germline, CDR1 MDHEN and CDR2 SYDVKM. CDR3 length equals 13 residues. CDR3 region: CASSLTTSGGLRF. The CDR3 coding sequence is TGTGCCAGCAGCTTAACGACTAGCGGGGGGTTAAGGTTC.

Here the CDR3 reads CASSHRGGQGGYNEQFF. The CDR3 bases are TGCGCCAGCAGCCATCGCGGCGGACAGGGTGGGTACAATGAGCAGTTCTTC. This rearrangement joins TRBV4-1 to TRBJ2-1, with 8 nucleotides matching TRBD1. The CDR3 consists of 17 residues. CDR1 MGHRA and CDR2 YSYEKL come from the germline V gene. The trim removed 3 bases at V and 4 bases at J, leaving 11 bases unmatched.

This chain's CDR3 is CASSLLANTGELFF. In DNA form, the CDR3 reads TGCGCCAGCAGCTTACTAGCGAACACCGGGGAGCTGTTTTTT. The chain joins TRBV5-1 to TRBJ2-2; a possible D gene is TRBD2 (5 bases). With 2 bases removed from V and 0 bases from J, the gap between germline ends came to 5 bases. The germline gives CDR1 SGHRS, CDR2 YFSETQ. This CDR3 spans 14 amino acids.

The chain combines TRBV28 with TRBJ1-1; TRBD1 matches at 8 bases. With 7 bases clipped from V and 10 bases from J, the junction kept 11 bases outside the gene matches. This CDR3 has 13 amino acids. Germline-derived CDR1 and CDR2 are MDHEN and SYDVKM. Written as DNA, the CDR3 is TGTGCCAGCACATCCCCCAGGGGGCATGGAGCTTTCTTT. This encodes CASTSPRGHGAFF.